The 10 T cell receptor beta chains below all came from one sample that was sequenced in a study of T cell repertoires in cytomegalovirus infection. TCRdb recomputed calls from the reads with MiXCR, one row per CDR3 protein. The profile shows about 310,000 distinct CDR3 sequences, more than 20% of them singletons. These TCRs are of unknown antigen specificity. The sequences come from cultured PBMCs, collected from culture after CMV antigen stimulation. All receptors come from a human donor in good health (CMV status not recorded). Some clones in this sample may be carry-over from other donors' samples.

J is TRBJ2-7 and V is TRBV7-3; TRBD2 matches 13 bases. This CDR3 comprises 15 residues. Germline V gene data show CDR1 as SGHTA and CDR2 as FQGTGA. V trimming: 4 bases; J trimming: 7 bases; junction bases outside the gene matches: 7. CDR3 sequence (DNA): TGTGCCAGCAGCTCCGGACTAGCGGGAGTAGAAGAGCAGTACTTC. This translates into CASSSGLAGVEEQYF.

The chain joins TRBV20-1 to TRBJ2-4; 15 bases map to TRBD2. This CDR3 has 20 residues. The J segment lost 1 base and the V segment lost 3 bases, leaving 13 bases of the junction unmatched. CDR1 is DFQATT, CDR2 SNEGSKA, per germline (reference sequence). This chain's CDR3 is CSASVNTRTSGRGAKNIQYF. CDR3 in DNA: TGCAGTGCTAGTGTCAACACCAGGACTAGCGGGAGGGGGGCCAAAAACATTCAGTACTTC.

This clonotype was counted many times. V gene TRBV28 combines with J gene TRBJ2-3; TRBD2 might be the D (7 bases). Trimming took off 2 bases at V and 4 bases at J, with 16 bases between the two ends. CDR1 MDHEN and CDR2 SYDVKM come from the germline V gene. The CDR3 is 16 residues long. The CDR3 reads CASSLLLRGAADTQYF. The CDR3 region has the DNA TGTGCCAGCAGTTTACTCCTACGGGGGGCGGCAGATACGCAGTATTTT.

This clonotype appeared a few times. The chain is built from TRBV4-1 and TRBJ2-3, with D unclear. Trimming pared 3 bases from V and 3 bases from J, leaving 7 bases between. This CDR3 is built from 13 residues. Germline CDR1 is MGHRA and CDR2 is YSYEKL. Here the CDR3 DNA reads TGCGCCAGCAGCCAGGAAGGGACAGATACGCAGTATTTT. Translating gives CASSQEGTDTQYF.

This clonotype has more than one count but fewer than ten. This chain uses TRBV5-4 with TRBJ2-3, with 9 bases identical to TRBD1. V shed 9 bases, J shed 3 bases, and the junction held 5 bases outside the gene matches. Per the germline V gene, CDR1 is SGHNT and CDR2 is YYREEE (reference sequence). The CDR3 length is 13 residues. CDR3 DNA sequence: TGTGCCATTCCGGGACAGGGAACAGATACGCAGTATTTT. Translated: CAIPGQGTDTQYF.

The table lists this clonotype with a few counts. The chain employs TRBV20-1 and TRBJ1-2, with D possibly TRBD1 on 6 matching bases. The CDR3 is 17 amino acids. Trimming took off 0 bases at V and 3 bases at J, with 20 bases between the two ends. Germline CDR1 reads DFQATT; CDR2 reads SNEGSKA (reference sequence). CDR3 amino acids: CSAREAGVGQLHYGYTF. The CDR3 coding sequence is TGCAGTGCTAGAGAGGCTGGCGTAGGACAGCTTCACTATGGCTACACCTTC.

This clonotype was seen only a few times. This rearrangement joins TRBV11-2 to TRBJ2-1, with D maybe TRBD2 (6 bases). The CDR3 is made up of 15 amino acids. V lost 2 bases, J lost 5 bases, and 13 bases lay in between. Germline V gene sequence: CDR1 SGHAT, CDR2 FQNNGV. The CDR3 sequence is CASSLWVAVDNEQFF. CDR3 DNA: TGTGCCAGCAGCTTATGGGTAGCGGTGGACAATGAGCAGTTCTTC.

The V gene is TRBV24-1, the J gene TRBJ1-1, with TRBD1 matching 12 bases. Germline-derived CDR1 and CDR2 are KGHDR and SFDVKD. The CDR3 contains 15 residues. V lost 5 bases and J lost 7; bases outside the gene matches: 7. DNA of the CDR3: TGTGCCACCAGTGCCGCGGGACAGGGGGCAGATGAAGCTTTCTTT. This translates into CATSAAGQGADEAFF.

Worth noting for this clonotype: At one end, the junction sequence differs from germline, possibly due to a read error. V usage is TRBV28 and J usage is TRBJ2-7, with TRBD2 identical over 7 bases. The CDR3 consists of 14 residues. Germline V gene data show CDR1 as MDHEN and CDR2 as SYDVKM. In DNA form, the CDR3 reads TGTGCCAGAAGTTTCGGCGGGAGTAGGAACGAGCAGTACTTC. This sequence encodes CARSFGGSRNEQYF. The whole variable domain, filled in from reference TRBV28 and TRBJ2-7, reads DVKVTQSSRYLVKRTGEKVFLECVQDMDHENMFWYRQDPGLGLRLIYFSYDVKMKEKGDIPEGYSVSREKKERFSLILESASTNQTSMYLCARSFGGSRNEQYFGPGTRLTVT.

The gene calls are TRBV7-3 and TRBJ2-6; D is perhaps TRBD1 (6 bases). The CDR3 is 16 residues long. Germline V gene lookup returns CDR1 SGHTA and CDR2 FQGTGA. V was shortened by 5 bases and J by 0 bases, with 11 bases between the two germline ends. The CDR3 bases are TGTGCCAGCAGCCCGAGAGGGGGCTCTGGGGCCAACGTCCTGACTTTC. Encoded protein: CASSPRGGSGANVLTF.